A selection of T cell receptor beta chains follows, all from one sample in a study of blood T cell repertoires in COVID-19. The data were produced by immunoSEQ multiplex PCR, yet TCRdb's version contains in-frame clones alone and is incomplete. The table has about 280,000 clones, approximately 86% seen once. Sequenced: peripheral blood. These TCRs come from a woman aged 70-85 years with COVID-19, enrolled during active disease. Each CDR3 is given with its conserved first and last residue. A D gene is named only where the DNA matches it firmly. Some rows mark clone size as missing; the rest say once, few, many or name a class of expanded clone.

TRBV30	TRBD1	-	TRBJ1-2	CAWTRDRVIYTF	TGTGCCTGGACTAGGGACAGGGTGATCTACACCTTC
TRBV28	-	-	TRBJ2-1	CASSLSQGRGGSYNEQFF	TGTGCCAGCAGTTTATCCCAAGGGAGGGGGGGCTCCTACAATGAGCAGTTCTTC
TRBV5-1	-	-	TRBJ1-2	CASSLFEPSYGYTF	TGCGCCAGCAGCTTATTTGAGCCCTCCTATGGCTACACCTTC
TRBV7-2	-	-	TRBJ2-2	CASRQITGELFF	TGTGCCAGCAGACAGATCACCGGGGAGCTGTTTTTT
TRBV12-1	-	-	TRBJ2-3	CASSAQGWKADTQYF	TGTGCCAGCAGCGCGCAGGGGTGGAAGGCAGATACGCAGTATTTT
TRBV9	TRBD1	-	TRBJ2-1	CASSPRDREINEQFF	TGTGCCAGCAGCCCGCGGGACAGGGAGATCAATGAGCAGTTCTTC
TRBV7-9	TRBD1	-	TRBJ1-2	CASSLGTGQGEAGYTF	TGTGCCAGCAGCCTCGGCACCGGACAGGGGGAAGCTGGCTACACCTTC
TRBV6-5	-	-	TRBJ1-6	CASNRFYNSPLHF	TGTGCCAGCAATCGGTTCTATAATTCACCCCTCCACTTT
TRBV27	-	once	TRBJ1-2	CASSPLQGAVNYGYTF	TGTGCCAGCAGTCCGCTCCAAGGGGCGGTTAACTATGGCTACACCTTC
TRBV7-2	-	once	TRBJ1-5	CASSLDAGVNQPQHF	TGTGCCAGCAGCTTAGACGCAGGGGTCAATCAGCCCCAGCATTTT
TRBV9	TRBD1	-	TRBJ2-1	CASSVKGGTGGVNEQFF	TGTGCCAGCAGCGTAAAGGGCGGGACAGGGGGTGTCAATGAGCAGTTCTTC
TRBV28	-	-	TRBJ2-7	CASSLWAGRYEQYF	TGTGCCAGCAGTTTATGGGCGGGACGATACGAGCAGTACTTC
TRBV19	TRBD1	-	TRBJ1-6	CASRGTDLNSPLHF	TGTGCCAGCCGCGGGACAGACCTAAATTCACCCCTCCACTTT
TRBV19	TRBD1	-	TRBJ1-1	CASSTPNSWDRKEAFF	TGTGCCAGTAGTACCCCAAACTCCTGGGACAGGAAAGAAGCTTTCTTT
TRBV2	-	-	TRBJ2-7	CASSETETRDSYEQYF	TGTGCCAGCAGTGAAACCGAAACCAGGGACTCCTACGAGCAGTACTTC
TRBV7-8	TRBD1	few	TRBJ1-4	CASSRRDRGYGLFF	TGTGCCAGCAGCCGCCGGGACAGGGGATATGGACTGTTTTTT
TRBV7-9	TRBD1	-	TRBJ2-1	CASSLGQGATEQFF	TGTGCCAGCAGCTTGGGACAGGGCGCTACGGAGCAGTTCTTC
TRBV3-1/TRBV3-2	-	-	TRBJ1-4	CASSLLRKLFF	TGTGCCAGCAGCCTACTGAGAAAACTGTTTTTT
TRBV4-3	TRBD2	few	TRBJ2-7	CASSQAPGTSGLYEQYF	TGCGCCAGCAGCCAAGCACCAGGGACTAGCGGGCTCTACGAGCAGTACTTC
TRBV2	-	few	TRBJ1-5	CASSAVGGGNQPQHF	TGTGCCAGCAGTGCGGTTGGCGGGGGTAATCAGCCCCAGCATTTT
TRBV29-1	-	-	TRBJ1-2	CSVDGGGYGYTF	TGCAGCGTTGACGGGGGAGGATACGGCTACACCTTC
TRBV28	-	-	TRBJ1-3	CASSLVQFSGNTIYF	TGTGCCAGCAGTTTAGTACAGTTCTCTGGAAACACCATATATTTT
TRBV30	-	once	TRBJ1-4	CAWSPAGNEKLFF	TGTGCCTGGAGCCCGGCAGGGAATGAAAAACTGTTTTTT
TRBV18	-	few	TRBJ1-5	CASSPIGGNSNQPQHF	TGTGCCAGCTCACCGATCGGGGGGAATAGCAATCAGCCCCAGCATTTT
TRBV28	TRBD1	-	TRBJ2-7	CASQTGGTYEQYF	TGTGCCAGCCAGACAGGGGGAACCTACGAGCAGTACTTC
TRBV11-3	TRBD1	few	TRBJ2-7	CASSSTGGTEQYF	TGTGCCAGCAGCTCCACAGGGGGTACCGAGCAGTACTTC